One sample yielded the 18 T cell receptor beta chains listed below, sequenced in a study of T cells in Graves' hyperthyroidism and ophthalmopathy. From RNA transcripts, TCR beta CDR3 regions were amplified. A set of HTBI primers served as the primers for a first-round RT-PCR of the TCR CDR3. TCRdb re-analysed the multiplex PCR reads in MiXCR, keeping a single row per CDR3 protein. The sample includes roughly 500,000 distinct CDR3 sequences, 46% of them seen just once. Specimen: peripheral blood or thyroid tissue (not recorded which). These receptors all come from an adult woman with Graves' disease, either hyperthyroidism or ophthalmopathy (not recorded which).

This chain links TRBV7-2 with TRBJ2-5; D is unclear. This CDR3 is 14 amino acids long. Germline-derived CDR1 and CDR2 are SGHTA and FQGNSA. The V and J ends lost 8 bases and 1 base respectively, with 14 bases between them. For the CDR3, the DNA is TGTGCCAGCGCTAAGGGTGGACCCCAAGAGACCCAGTACTTC. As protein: CASAKGGPQETQYF.

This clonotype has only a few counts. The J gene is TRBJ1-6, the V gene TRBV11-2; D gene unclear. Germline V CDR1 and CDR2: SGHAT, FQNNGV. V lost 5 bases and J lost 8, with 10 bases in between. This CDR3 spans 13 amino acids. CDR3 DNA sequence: TGTGCCAGCAGCCGGAAAGCAGATTCACCCCTCCACTTT. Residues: CASSRKADSPLHF.

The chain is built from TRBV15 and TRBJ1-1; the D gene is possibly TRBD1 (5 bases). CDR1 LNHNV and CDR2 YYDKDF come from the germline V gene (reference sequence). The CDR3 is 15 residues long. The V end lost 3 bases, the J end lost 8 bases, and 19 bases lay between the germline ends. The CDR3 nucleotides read TGTGCCACCAGCAGCCCTAATTCGGGGCTCTCCGAAGCTTTCTTT. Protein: CATSSPNSGLSEAFF.

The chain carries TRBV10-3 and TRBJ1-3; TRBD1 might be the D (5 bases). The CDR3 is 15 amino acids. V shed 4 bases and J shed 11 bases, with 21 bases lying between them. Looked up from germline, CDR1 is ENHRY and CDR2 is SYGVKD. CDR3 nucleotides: TGTGCCATCAGTGCGGGGACCAGGGTGTCCGGATCCATATATTTT. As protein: CAISAGTRVSGSIYF.

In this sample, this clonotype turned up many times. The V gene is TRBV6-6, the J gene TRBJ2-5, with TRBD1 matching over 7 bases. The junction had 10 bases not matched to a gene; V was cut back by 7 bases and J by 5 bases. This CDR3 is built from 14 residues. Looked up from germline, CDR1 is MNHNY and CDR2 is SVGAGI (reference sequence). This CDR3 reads CASTNRGSWETQYF. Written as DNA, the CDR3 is TGTGCCAGCACTAACAGGGGCTCATGGGAGACCCAGTACTTC.

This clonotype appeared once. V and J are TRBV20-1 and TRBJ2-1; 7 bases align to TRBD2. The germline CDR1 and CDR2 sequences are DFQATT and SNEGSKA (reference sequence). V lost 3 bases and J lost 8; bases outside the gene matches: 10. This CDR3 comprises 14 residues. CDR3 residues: CSASGTILFDEQFF. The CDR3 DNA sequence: TGCAGTGCTAGTGGGACTATATTGTTCGATGAGCAGTTCTTC.

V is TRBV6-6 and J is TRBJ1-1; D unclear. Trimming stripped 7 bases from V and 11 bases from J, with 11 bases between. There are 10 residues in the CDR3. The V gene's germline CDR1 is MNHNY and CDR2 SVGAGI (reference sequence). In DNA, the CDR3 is TGTGCCAGCAAGGACCGCAAGGCTTTCTTT. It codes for CASKDRKAFF.

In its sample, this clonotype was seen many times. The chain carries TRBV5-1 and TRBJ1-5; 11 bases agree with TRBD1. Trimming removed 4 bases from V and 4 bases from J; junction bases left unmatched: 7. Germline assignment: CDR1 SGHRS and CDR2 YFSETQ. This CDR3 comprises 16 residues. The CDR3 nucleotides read TGCGCCAGCAGCCCCGGGACAGGGGGTCCTAATCAGCCCCAGCATTTT. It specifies CASSPGTGGPNQPQHF.

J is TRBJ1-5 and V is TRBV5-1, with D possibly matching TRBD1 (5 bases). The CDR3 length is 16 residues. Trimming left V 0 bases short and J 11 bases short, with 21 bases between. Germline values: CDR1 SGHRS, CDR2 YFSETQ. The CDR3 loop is CASSLAGSVSQETQHF. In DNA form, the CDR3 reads TGCGCCAGCAGCTTGGCAGGGAGTGTGAGTCAAGAGACCCAGCATTTT.

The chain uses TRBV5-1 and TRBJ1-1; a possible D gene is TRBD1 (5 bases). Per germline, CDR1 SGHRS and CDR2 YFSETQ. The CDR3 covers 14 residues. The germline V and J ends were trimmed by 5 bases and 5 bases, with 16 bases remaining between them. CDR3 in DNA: TGCGCCAGCAGATCCCAGGGTGATGAAACTGAAGCTTTCTTT. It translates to CASRSQGDETEAFF.

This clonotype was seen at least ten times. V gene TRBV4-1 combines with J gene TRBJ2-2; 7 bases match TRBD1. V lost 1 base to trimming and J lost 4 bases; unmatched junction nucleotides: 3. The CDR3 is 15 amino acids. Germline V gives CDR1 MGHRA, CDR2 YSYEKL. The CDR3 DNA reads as TGCGCCAGCAGCCAAGGTGACAGGGTCACCGGGGAGCTGTTTTTT. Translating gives CASSQGDRVTGELFF.

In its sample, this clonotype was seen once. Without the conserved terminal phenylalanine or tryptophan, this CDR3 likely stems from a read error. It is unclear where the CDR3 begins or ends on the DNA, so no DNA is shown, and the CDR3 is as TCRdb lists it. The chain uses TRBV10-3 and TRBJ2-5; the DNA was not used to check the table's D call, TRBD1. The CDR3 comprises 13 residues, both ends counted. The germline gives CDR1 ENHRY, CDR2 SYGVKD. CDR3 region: CATWDPYGYTFSS.

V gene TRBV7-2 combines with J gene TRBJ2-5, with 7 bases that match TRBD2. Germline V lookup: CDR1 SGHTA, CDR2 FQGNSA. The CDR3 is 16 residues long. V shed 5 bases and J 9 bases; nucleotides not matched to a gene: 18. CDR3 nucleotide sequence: TGTGCCAGCAGCCTGGACTCCGGGACTACGCAACGGGCCCAGTACTTC. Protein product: CASSLDSGTTQRAQYF. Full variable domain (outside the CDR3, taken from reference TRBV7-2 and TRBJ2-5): GAGVSQSPSNKVTEKGKDVELRCDPISGHTALYWYRQSLGQGLEFLIYFQGNSAPDKSGLPSDRFSAERTGGSVSTLTIQRTQQEDSAVYLCASSLDSGTTQRAQYFGPGTRLLVL.

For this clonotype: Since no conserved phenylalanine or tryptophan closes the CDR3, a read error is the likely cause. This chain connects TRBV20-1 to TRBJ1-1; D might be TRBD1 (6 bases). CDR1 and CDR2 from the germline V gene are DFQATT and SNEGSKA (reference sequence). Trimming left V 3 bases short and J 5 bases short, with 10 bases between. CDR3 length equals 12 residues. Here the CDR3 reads CSASTGFTEAFS. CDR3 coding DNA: TGCAGTGCTAGCACAGGGTTTACTGAAGCTTTCTCT.

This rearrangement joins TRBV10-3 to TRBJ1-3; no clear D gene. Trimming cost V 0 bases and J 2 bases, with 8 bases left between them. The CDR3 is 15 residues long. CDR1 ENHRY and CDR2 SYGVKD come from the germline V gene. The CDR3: CAISESGRTGNTIYF. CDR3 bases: TGTGCCATCAGTGAGTCGGGAAGGACTGGAAACACCATATATTTT.

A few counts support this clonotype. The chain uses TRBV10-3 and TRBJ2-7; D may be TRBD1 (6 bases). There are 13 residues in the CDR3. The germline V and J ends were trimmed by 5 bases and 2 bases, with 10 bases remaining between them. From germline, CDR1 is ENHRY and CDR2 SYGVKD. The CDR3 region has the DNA TGTGCCATCAGTACGGGACACACCTACGAGCAGTACTTC. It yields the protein CAISTGHTYEQYF.

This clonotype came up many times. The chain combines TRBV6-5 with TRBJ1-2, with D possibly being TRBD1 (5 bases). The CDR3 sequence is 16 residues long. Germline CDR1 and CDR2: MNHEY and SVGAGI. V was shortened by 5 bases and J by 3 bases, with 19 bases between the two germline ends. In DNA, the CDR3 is TGTGCCAGCAGTCGAGGGTCACAGGTCCATGACTATGGCTACACCTTC. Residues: CASSRGSQVHDYGYTF.

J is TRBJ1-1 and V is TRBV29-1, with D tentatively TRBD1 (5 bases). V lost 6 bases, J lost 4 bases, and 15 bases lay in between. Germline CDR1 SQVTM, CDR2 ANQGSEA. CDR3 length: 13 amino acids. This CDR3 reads CSVSGAGSTEAFF. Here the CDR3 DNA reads TGCAGCGTCAGCGGGGCAGGGAGCACTGAAGCTTTCTTT.